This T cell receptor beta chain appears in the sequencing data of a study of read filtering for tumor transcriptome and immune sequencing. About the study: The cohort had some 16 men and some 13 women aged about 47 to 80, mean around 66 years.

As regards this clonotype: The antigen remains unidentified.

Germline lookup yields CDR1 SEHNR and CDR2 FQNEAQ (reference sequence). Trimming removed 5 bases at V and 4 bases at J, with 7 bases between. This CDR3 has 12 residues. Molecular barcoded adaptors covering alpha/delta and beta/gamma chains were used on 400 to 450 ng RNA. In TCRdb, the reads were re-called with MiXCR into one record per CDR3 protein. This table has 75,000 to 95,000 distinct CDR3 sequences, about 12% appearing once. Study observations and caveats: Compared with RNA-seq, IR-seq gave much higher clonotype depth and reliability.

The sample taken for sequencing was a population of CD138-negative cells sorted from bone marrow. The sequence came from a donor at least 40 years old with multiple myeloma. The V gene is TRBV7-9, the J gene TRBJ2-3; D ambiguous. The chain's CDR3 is CASSPWADTQYF. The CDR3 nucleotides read TGTGCCAGCAGCCCGTGGGCAGATACGCAGTATTTT. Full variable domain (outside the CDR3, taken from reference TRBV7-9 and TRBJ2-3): DTGVSQNPRHKITKRGQNVTFRCDPISEHNRLYWYRQTLGQGPEFLTYFQNEAQLEKSRLLSDRFSAERPKGSFSTLEIQRTEQGDSAMYLCASSPWADTQYFGPGTRLTVL.